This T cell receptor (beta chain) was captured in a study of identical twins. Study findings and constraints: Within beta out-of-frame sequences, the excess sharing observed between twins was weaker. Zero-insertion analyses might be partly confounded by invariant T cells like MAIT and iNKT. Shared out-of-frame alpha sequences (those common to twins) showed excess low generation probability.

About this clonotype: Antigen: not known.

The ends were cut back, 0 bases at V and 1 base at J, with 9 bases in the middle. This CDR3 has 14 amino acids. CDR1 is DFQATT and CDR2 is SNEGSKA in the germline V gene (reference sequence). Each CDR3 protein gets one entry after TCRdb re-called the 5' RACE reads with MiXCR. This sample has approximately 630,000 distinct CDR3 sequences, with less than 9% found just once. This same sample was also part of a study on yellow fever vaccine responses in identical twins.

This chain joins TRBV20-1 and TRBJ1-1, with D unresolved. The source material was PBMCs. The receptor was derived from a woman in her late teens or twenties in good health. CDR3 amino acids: CSARDQWGNTEAFF. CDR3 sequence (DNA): TGCAGTGCTAGAGATCAGTGGGGGAACACTGAAGCTTTCTTT.